This T cell receptor beta chain was recorded in a study of T-cell memory formation after mild COVID-19. With constant-segment primers, 5'RACE yielded cDNA libraries of TCR alpha and TCR beta that carried sample barcodes and UMIs. A single record per CDR3 protein comes from TCRdb applying MiXCR to the 5' RACE reads. This sample has 150,000 to 200,000 distinct CDR3 sequences, with 20% to 25% found just once. This clonotype has at least ten counts. The CDR3 has 16 residues. The V and J ends lost 0 bases and 8 bases, in that order; junction bases with no gene match: 12. CDR1 and CDR2 (germline): SQVTM, ANQGSEA.

This clonotype was sampled from an adult woman who had mild COVID-19 (a few samples of this study predate the infection). Cell type and time point are not known. Sequenced input: PBMCs or a T cell subset sorted from them (not recorded which). This sequence joins TRBV29-1 and TRBJ2-1; 8 bases fit TRBD2. The CDR3 here is CSVEDQFGRAVDEQFF. CDR3 DNA sequence: TGCAGCGTTGAAGATCAATTCGGGAGGGCCGTAGATGAGCAGTTCTTC.